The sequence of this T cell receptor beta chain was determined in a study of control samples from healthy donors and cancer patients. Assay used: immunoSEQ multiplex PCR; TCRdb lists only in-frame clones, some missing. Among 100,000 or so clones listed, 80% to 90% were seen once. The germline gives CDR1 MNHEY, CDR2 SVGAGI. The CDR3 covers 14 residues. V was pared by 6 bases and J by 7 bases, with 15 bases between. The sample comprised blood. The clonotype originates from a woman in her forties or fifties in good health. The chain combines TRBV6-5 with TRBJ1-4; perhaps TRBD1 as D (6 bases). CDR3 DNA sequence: TGTGCCAGCAGCTTTGGACAGTTTATTGAAAAACTGTTTTTT. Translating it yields CASSFGQFIEKLFF.